A single sample gave rise to the 18 T cell receptor beta chains below, sequenced in a study of glioma-infiltrating T cells after dendritic cell vaccination. Some clones are missing from TCRdb's copy, which holds only in-frame ones; the method was immunoSEQ multiplex PCR. The sample has about 87,000 clones, around 90% seen once. The sample here was blood, taken before dendritic cell vaccination. These TCRs come from a human donor with glioblastoma.

The chain links TRBV5-6 to TRBJ1-1; maybe TRBD1 (6 bases). Germline V lookup: CDR1 SGHDT, CDR2 YYEEEE. This CDR3 contains 16 residues. The V gene lost 2 bases and the J gene lost 1 base, with 15 bases spanning the gap. CDR3 in amino acids: CASSFLGDRSNTEAFF. The CDR3, as DNA: TGTGCCAGCAGCTTTCTCGGTGACAGGTCGAACACTGAAGCTTTCTTT.

The V and J genes are TRBV9 and TRBJ1-2, with unresolved D. CDR1 is SGDLS and CDR2 is YYNGEE in the germline V gene. V lost 4 bases, J lost 2 bases, and 15 bases lay in between. This CDR3 comprises 15 residues. The DNA of the CDR3 is TGTGCCAGCAGCCCTCGGGGAGGGTTGAACTATGGCTACACCTTC. Amino acid sequence: CASSPRGGLNYGYTF.

This chain uses TRBV5-1 with TRBJ1-4; no clear D gene. The length of the CDR3 is 14 residues. V dropped 4 bases and J dropped 6 bases, with 13 bases sitting between them. The V gene's germline CDR1 is SGHRS and CDR2 YFSETQ. In nucleotides, the CDR3 is TGCGCCAGCAGCACCGGAGGAGGTTATGAAAAACTGTTTTTT. Protein product: CASSTGGGYEKLFF.

V usage is TRBV7-2 and J usage is TRBJ2-7, with 7 bases fitting TRBD2. The length of the CDR3 is 15 residues. Germline lookup yields CDR1 SGHTA and CDR2 FQGNSA. V lost 5 bases, J lost 3 bases, and 10 bases stayed unmatched. Written as DNA, the CDR3 is TGTGCCAGCAGCCCACTCGGGGGGAGAAACTACGAGCAGTACTTC. This codes for CASSPLGGRNYEQYF.

The rearrangement uses TRBV28 and TRBJ1-5; D unclear. Germline values: CDR1 MDHEN, CDR2 SYDVKM. V lost 3 bases to trimming and J lost 11 bases, with 11 bases between them. The CDR3 consists of 12 residues. This chain's CDR3 is CASSLRATTQHF. The CDR3 bases are TGTGCCAGCAGTTTGCGAGCGACGACCCAGCATTTT.

The V gene is TRBV5-1, the J gene TRBJ2-1; D is perhaps TRBD1 (5 bases). With 4 bases removed from V and 6 bases from J, the gap between germline ends came to 11 bases. The CDR3 has 13 residues. The germline gives CDR1 SGHRS, CDR2 YFSETQ. The CDR3 DNA sequence: TGCGCCAGCAGCGGCCAGGGAATCAATGAGCAGTTCTTC. Protein: CASSGQGINEQFF.

The rearrangement links TRBV18 to TRBJ2-7, with TRBD1 matching over 8 bases. In germline, CDR1 is KGHSH, CDR2 LQKENI. The CDR3 loop spans 14 amino acids. V was pared by 0 bases and J by 2 bases, with 0 bases of the junction left unmatched. CDR3 sequence reads: CASSPPGQAYEQYF. The CDR3 coding sequence is TGTGCCAGCTCACCACCGGGACAGGCCTACGAGCAGTACTTC.

The chain carries TRBV5-4 and TRBJ2-7; maybe TRBD2 (6 bases). Germline lookup yields CDR1 SGHNT and CDR2 YYREEE (reference sequence). Trimming cost V 0 bases and J 5 bases, with 12 bases left between them. The CDR3 runs 14 residues. The CDR3 DNA reads TGTGCCAGCAGCTTGGTCGGGAGCGACCACGAGCAGTACTTC. Translation gives CASSLVGSDHEQYF. The full variable domain, its missing parts supplied by reference TRBV5-4 and TRBJ2-7, is ETGVTQSPTHLIKTRGQQVTLRCSSQSGHNTVSWYQQALGQGPQFIFQYYREEENGRGNFPPRFSGLQFPNYSSELNVNALELDDSALYLCASSLVGSDHEQYFGPGTRLTVT.

The V gene is TRBV4-2, the J gene TRBJ2-4; TRBD2 matches 8 bases. The trim removed 4 bases at V and 0 bases at J, leaving 11 bases unmatched. Germline CDR1 reads LGHNA; CDR2 reads YNFKEQ. The CDR3 sequence is 18 residues long. The CDR3 region is CASSPSWGLGPAKNIQYF. The CDR3 DNA follows: TGTGCCAGCAGCCCCTCGTGGGGACTAGGTCCAGCCAAAAACATTCAGTACTTC.

J is TRBJ2-7 and V is TRBV29-1; a possible D gene is TRBD2 (6 bases). Trimming stripped 4 bases from V and 3 bases from J, with 16 bases between. Germline loops: CDR1 SQVTM, CDR2 ANQGSEA. This CDR3 region has 14 residues. The CDR3 is CSVVGVGTDYEQYF. CDR3 coding DNA: TGCAGCGTTGTGGGGGTCGGGACTGACTACGAGCAGTACTTC.

This clone occurred once. The CDR3 nucleotides read TGTGCCAGCAGCTCCAGGGGCGGGTCTAGCACAGATACGCAGTATTTT. Amino acids: CASSSRGGSSTDTQYF. This sequence joins TRBV7-2 and TRBJ2-3; tentatively, D is TRBD1 (6 bases). The CDR3 totals 16 residues. The V gene's germline CDR1 is SGHTA and CDR2 FQGNSA. Trimming pared 4 bases from V and 0 bases from J, leaving 14 bases between.

This clone was recorded a few times. The chain joins TRBV19 to TRBJ2-5, with 7 bases fitting TRBD1. The V gene's germline CDR1 is LNHDA and CDR2 SQIVND (reference sequence). Unmatched junction bases numbered 11, after V lost 5 bases and J lost 2 bases. This CDR3 is 16 amino acids long. CDR3 nucleotide sequence: TGTGCCAGTAGTCCGCAGGGGCAGACAGGGCAAGAGACCCAGTACTTC. It yields the protein CASSPQGQTGQETQYF.

The rearrangement joins TRBV6-1 to TRBJ1-5; 10 bases are shared with TRBD1. CDR3 length: 15 residues. From germline, CDR1 is MNHNS and CDR2 SASEGT. V shed 5 bases, J shed 6 bases, and the junction held 7 bases outside the gene matches. In DNA form, the CDR3 reads TGTGCCAGCAGTCTGGACAGGGGGGTGGGTCAGCCCCAGCATTTT. Translation gives CASSLDRGVGQPQHF.

J is TRBJ1-2 and V is TRBV19, with D possibly being TRBD1 (5 bases). V dropped 7 bases and J dropped 5 bases, with 17 bases sitting between them. The CDR3 is 14 amino acids. The germline CDR1 and CDR2 sequences are LNHDA and SQIVND (reference sequence). The CDR3 sequence is CASTEYQQGYGYTF. In DNA form, the CDR3 reads TGTGCCAGTACCGAGTACCAGCAGGGATATGGCTACACCTTC. Combining the CDR3 with reference TRBV19 and TRBJ1-2 gives the whole variable domain DGGITQSPKYLFRKEGQNVTLSCEQNLNHDAMYWYRQDPGQGLRLIYYSQIVNDFQKGDIAEGYSVSREKKESFPLTVTSAQKNPTAFYLCASTEYQQGYGYTFGSGTRLTVV.

The chain has TRBV5-4 and TRBJ2-7; D gene ambiguous. V shed 3 bases and J shed 0 bases, with 10 bases lying between them. The germline gives CDR1 SGHNT, CDR2 YYREEE (reference sequence). CDR3 length: 14 amino acids. In DNA, the CDR3 is TGTGCCAGCAGCTCGAGGAGTGGCTCCTACGAGCAGTACTTC. It encodes CASSSRSGSYEQYF.

The CDR3 nucleotides read TGTGCCAGCTCTAGCGGTAGCACAGATACGCAGTATTTT. Protein sequence: CASSSGSTDTQYF. The V call is TRBV2, the J call TRBJ2-3, with 7 bases lining up with TRBD2. Germline V gives CDR1 SNHLY, CDR2 FYNNEI. Trimming cost V 8 bases and J 0 bases; bases outside gene matches: 2. The CDR3 sequence is 13 residues long.

The chain recombines TRBV7-9 with TRBJ1-5; D is unresolved. The CDR3 has 13 residues. Trimming shortened V by 4 bases and J by 5 bases, and 9 bases separated the two germline ends. The germline V gene encodes CDR1 SEHNR and CDR2 FQNEAQ (reference sequence). CDR3 sequence: CASSSNRDQPQHF. The CDR3 region has the DNA TGTGCCAGCAGCTCAAATCGGGATCAGCCCCAGCATTTT.

This rearrangement joins TRBV29-1 to TRBJ1-2; 8 nucleotides match TRBD1. The CDR3 has 13 residues. With 7 bases clipped from V and 6 bases from J, the junction kept 10 bases outside the gene matches. Germline CDR1 SQVTM, CDR2 ANQGSEA. Here the CDR3 DNA reads TGCAGCGGGCGGGGGCAGGGGGCGGATGGCTACACCTTC. This translates into CSGRGQGADGYTF.